What follows are 20 T cell receptor beta chains derived from one specimen sequenced in a study of beta chain features in type 1 diabetes. What was sequenced were expressed TCRB transcripts, since all of the isolated RNA had been reverse transcribed. The table came from immunoSEQ multiplex PCR; TCRdb's copy has only in-frame clones and leaves some out. This sample has over 700,000 clones, with about 17% found just once. The specimen was naive CD4+ T cells from blood. The receptors come from a woman aged 18-30 years in good health.

V usage is TRBV19 and J usage is TRBJ2-1; possible D gene TRBD2, 6 bases. CDR1 is LNHDA and CDR2 is SQIVND in the germline V gene (reference sequence). V dropped 1 base and J dropped 9 bases, with 13 bases sitting between them. The CDR3 contains 14 residues. CDR3 bases: TGTGCCAGTAGTATAGCGGGAGACATCGGTGAGCAGTTCTTC. It translates to CASSIAGDIGEQFF.

The rearrangement joins TRBV28 to TRBJ2-3, with a possible D match to TRBD1 (5 bases). The CDR3 is made up of 13 amino acids. V lost 2 bases and J lost 4, with 7 bases in between. Germline CDR1 is MDHEN and CDR2 is SYDVKM. The CDR3 spells CASSLQGPDTQYF. The DNA for the CDR3 is TGTGCCAGCAGTTTACAGGGCCCAGATACGCAGTATTTT.

This clone was observed a few times. The sample holds other DNA sequences that translate to the same CDR3. V gene TRBV5-4 combines with J gene TRBJ2-3; tentative D call: TRBD1 (5 bases). This CDR3 is built from 14 residues. Germline V CDR1 and CDR2: SGHNT, YYREEE (reference sequence). V was cut by 3 bases and J by 0 bases, with 8 bases left in between. CDR3 coding DNA: TGTGCCAGCAGCTCGCAGGGTAGCACAGATACGCAGTATTTT. Translating gives CASSSQGSTDTQYF.

The sample holds a few counts of this clone. This chain connects TRBV27 to TRBJ2-1; unclear D gene. The CDR3 is 16 amino acids. Deletions cut 3 bases from V and 4 bases from J, with 16 bases between. Germline assignment: CDR1 MNHEY and CDR2 SMNVEV (reference sequence). CDR3 protein: CASSLDRSGRYNEQFF. The CDR3 DNA sequence: TGTGCCAGCAGTTTGGATCGCTCTGGGCGGTACAATGAGCAGTTCTTC.

Regarding this clone: Other DNA sequences in the sample encode the same CDR3. The chain combines TRBV7-2 with TRBJ2-6; unclear D gene. The germline V gene encodes CDR1 SGHTA and CDR2 FQGNSA. V lost 2 bases to trimming and J lost 0 bases, with 5 bases between them. This CDR3 comprises 15 residues. The DNA for the CDR3 is TGTGCCAGCAGCTTATCTGGCTCTGGGGCCAACGTCCTGACTTTC. Translating it yields CASSLSGSGANVLTF.

V and J are TRBV5-1 and TRBJ2-2, with D possibly TRBD1 on 6 matching bases. The CDR3 sequence is 14 residues long. Per the germline V gene, CDR1 is SGHRS and CDR2 is YFSETQ. V shed 0 bases and J shed 6 bases, with 9 bases lying between them. The CDR3 loop is CASSLAGASGELFF. The CDR3 coding sequence is TGCGCCAGCAGCTTGGCAGGGGCGTCCGGGGAGCTGTTTTTT.

Concerning this clone: The same CDR3 also results from other DNA sequences found in this sample. The rearrangement uses TRBV28 and TRBJ2-7; TRBD2 aligns across 7 bases. After removal of 3 bases from V and 3 bases from J, the junction contained 8 bases not matched to a gene. The CDR3 loop spans 15 amino acids. The V gene's germline CDR1 is MDHEN and CDR2 SYDVKM. CDR3 residues: CASSLSSGGVYEQYF. The CDR3 DNA reads as TGTGCCAGCAGTTTGTCTAGCGGAGGGGTCTACGAGCAGTACTTC.

This clone was observed a handful of times. The V call is TRBV25-1, the J call TRBJ2-7; TRBD1 matches at 7 bases. From germline, CDR1 is MGHDK and CDR2 SYGVNS. This CDR3 is built from 14 residues. With V trimmed by 5 bases and J by 2 bases, 6 bases remained unmatched. The CDR3 DNA reads as TGTGCCAGCAGTCGTCGACAGGGACCCTACGAGCAGTACTTC. Translation gives CASSRRQGPYEQYF.

This clone turned up a few times. This sequence joins TRBV29-1 and TRBJ2-4; TRBD2 matches at 12 bases. The CDR3 is made up of 14 amino acids. Germline V gene lookup returns CDR1 SQVTM and CDR2 ANQGSEA. V trimming: 4 bases; J trimming: 6 bases; junction bases outside the gene matches: 4. CDR3 sequence: CSVGLAGARNIQYF. The CDR3 DNA sequence: TGCAGCGTTGGACTAGCGGGGGCGAGAAACATTCAGTACTTC.

The sample holds a few counts of this clone. V and J are TRBV7-2 and TRBJ2-3; D is perhaps TRBD1 (6 bases). This CDR3 is 16 amino acids long. Trimming removed 5 bases at V and 2 bases at J, with 17 bases between. Germline loops: CDR1 SGHTA, CDR2 FQGNSA. CDR3 amino acids: CASSPRTDTYTDTQYF. The CDR3 bases are TGTGCCAGCAGCCCCCGGACAGACACTTACACAGATACGCAGTATTTT. Filled out from reference TRBV7-2 and TRBJ2-3, the complete variable domain reads GAGVSQSPSNKVTEKGKDVELRCDPISGHTALYWYRQSLGQGLEFLIYFQGNSAPDKSGLPSDRFSAERTGGSVSTLTIQRTQQEDSAVYLCASSPRTDTYTDTQYFGPGTRLTVL.

The V gene is TRBV11-2, the J gene TRBJ1-2, with a weak D call TRBD1 (5 bases). The V end was cut by 5 bases, the J end by 8 bases, with 15 bases between. The CDR3 is 13 residues long. Looked up from germline, CDR1 is SGHAT and CDR2 is FQNNGV. The CDR3 nucleotides are TGTGCCAGCAGCAGTCATCCGACAGCCGGCTACACCTTC. Translated, it gives CASSSHPTAGYTF.

V and J are TRBV27 and TRBJ1-2, with D hard to call. V was trimmed by 2 bases and J by 4 bases, leaving 11 bases between them. The CDR3 covers 14 residues. CDR1 is MNHEY and CDR2 is SMNVEV in the germline V gene (reference sequence). As DNA, the CDR3 is TGTGCCAGCAGTTTACGGGGATCTAGCTATGGCTACACCTTC. This sequence encodes CASSLRGSSYGYTF.

The rearrangement joins TRBV5-1 to TRBJ2-6, with a possible D match to TRBD2 (6 bases). The CDR3 runs to 16 residues. The V gene's germline CDR1 is SGHRS and CDR2 YFSETQ. Trimming stripped 0 bases from V and 3 bases from J, with 10 bases between. The CDR3 DNA follows: TGCGCCAGCAGCTTGGCGCTAGCGAATGGGGCCAACGTCCTGACTTTC. This translates into CASSLALANGANVLTF.

This clone has only a few counts. The chain has TRBV7-6 and TRBJ2-1; tentatively, D is TRBD1 or TRBD2 (5 bases each). The V gene lost 5 bases and the J gene lost 2 bases, with 16 bases spanning the gap. Germline V gives CDR1 SGHVS, CDR2 FNYEAQ. The CDR3 covers 16 residues. This CDR3 reads CASSTHRGVPYNEQFF. The DNA of the CDR3 is TGTGCCAGCAGCACCCATAGGGGAGTGCCCTACAATGAGCAGTTCTTC.

This clone was observed a few times. This chain uses TRBV7-2 with TRBJ2-3, with TRBD2 matching 7 bases. CDR1 and CDR2 from the germline V gene are SGHTA and FQGNSA. This CDR3 region has 16 residues. Losses at the gene ends were 5 bases for V and 3 bases for J; bases not matched to a gene: 11. The CDR3, as DNA: TGTGCCAGCAGCCAACGACTAGCCGGAAGTACAGATACGCAGTATTTT. This translates into CASSQRLAGSTDTQYF.

J is TRBJ2-6 and V is TRBV27; D is unclear. V lost 1 base, J lost 0 bases, and 1 base lay in between. Germline lookup yields CDR1 MNHEY and CDR2 SMNVEV (reference sequence). This CDR3 has 14 amino acids. The CDR3 protein is CASSLFSGANVLTF. CDR3 in DNA: TGTGCCAGCAGTTTATTCTCTGGGGCCAACGTCCTGACTTTC.

V usage is TRBV11-1 and J usage is TRBJ2-1; no definite D call. The CDR3 sequence is 14 residues long. The germline V gene has CDR1 SGHAT and CDR2 FQDESV (reference sequence). V was trimmed by 5 bases and J by 0 bases, leaving 8 bases between them. CDR3 DNA sequence: TGTGCCAGCAGCCAAGACCCCTCCTACAATGAGCAGTTCTTC. Residues: CASSQDPSYNEQFF.

This clone was observed a few times. The gene calls are TRBV2 and TRBJ2-1, with TRBD1 as a possible D gene (6 bases). The V and J ends lost 8 bases and 3 bases respectively, with 20 bases between them. The CDR3 runs 16 residues. Germline CDR1 reads SNHLY; CDR2 reads FYNNEI. This CDR3 is CASGGQGRALYNEQFF. The CDR3 DNA follows: TGTGCCAGCGGGGGTCAGGGGCGAGCCCTCTACAATGAGCAGTTCTTC.

The gene calls are TRBV19 and TRBJ2-7; 8 positions match TRBD2. Germline V gene data show CDR1 as LNHDA and CDR2 as SQIVND (reference sequence). V dropped 4 bases and J dropped 4; count of bases not matched to a gene: 6. The CDR3 length is 14 residues. The CDR3, as DNA: TGTGCCAGTAGTAGGGCCGGGACTAGATACGAGCAGTACTTC. Protein sequence: CASSRAGTRYEQYF.

This clone has only a few counts. Written as DNA, the CDR3 is TGCAGTGCTAGAGTAGGTGAGCAGTACTTC. Amino acid sequence: CSARVGEQYF. The chain combines TRBV20-1 with TRBJ2-7; D call uncertain. Looked up from germline, CDR1 is DFQATT and CDR2 is SNEGSKA (reference sequence). The CDR3 is 10 residues long. V lost 1 base to trimming and J lost 7 bases, with 5 bases between them.